This T cell receptor (beta chain) was identified in a study of brain metastases from non-small cell lung cancer. Study-level findings and limits: Fewer infiltrating T cells were found in brain metastases than primaries.

To note about this clone: The antigen is not known.

Data came from immunoSEQ multiplex PCR; TCRdb stores just in-frame clones and leaves some out. This repertoire shows about 6,000 clones, roughly 80% found once; its top ten account for 6.5% to 8%. Sequences were obtained from primary lung tumor tissue. This clonotype was obtained from a donor aged 40 or older with non-small cell lung cancer.

CDR3 in amino acids: CASSPGLNPTDTQYF. The DNA of the CDR3 is TGTGCCAGTAGCCCGGGACTCAATCCCACAGATACGCAGTATTTT. J is TRBJ2-3 and V is TRBV19, with TRBD2 as a possible D gene (6 bases). The V end lost 6 bases, the J end lost 2 bases, and 15 bases lay between the germline ends. This CDR3 contains 15 residues. Germline CDR1 reads LNHDA; CDR2 reads SQIVND (reference sequence).